This note documents a single T cell receptor beta chain sequence. At least ten counts were recorded for this clonotype. There is no known antigen for this receptor. No clone much larger than this one lies a single base away; base qualities are absent. This specimen belongs to a study of T cells in Graves' hyperthyroidism and ophthalmopathy (dated by TCRdb to the late 2010s). About the study as a whole: Peripheral blood samples were taken at the time of initial diagnosis, prior to any treatment. The roughly 90 discovery patients were divided at random into training and test sets in a 7:3 ratio. The paper describes TCR Vbeta CDR3 sequencing of about 140 peripheral blood samples, made up of roughly 40 ophthalmopathy patients, approximately 76 hyperthyroidism patients and roughly 17 progressor patients. After sampling, hyperthyroidism patients received methimazole starting at 30 mg daily, and ophthalmopathy patients received high-dose intravenous methylprednisolone. The study also compared thyroid tissue and blood T-cell repertoires from 5 to 7 Graves' hyperthyroidism patients. Prospective prediction of ophthalmopathy was tested in an independent validation cohort consisting of 18 hyperthyroidism patients and approximately 16 patients who later progressed to ophthalmopathy. TCR V-J signatures able to tell the groups apart were searched for in a discovery cohort of 90 to 100 patients, of whom over 40 had Graves' ophthalmopathy and about 55 had stable Graves' hyperthyroidism. Study-wide findings and limitations: During validation, the model predicted progression to ophthalmopathy a median of approximately 6 months ahead of onset, with roughly 65% sensitivity and more than 72% specificity. Most expanded thyroid clonotypes (frequency above 0.001) were also detected in blood, a finding suggesting that blood repertoires may reflect thyroid immune responses. In cross-validation, a model built on a 13 V-J signature told ophthalmopathy apart from stable hyperthyroidism with less than 90% sensitivity and about 81% specificity, and in testing the same model reached 80%/75%. No statistical method was used to fix the sample size in advance, and group allocation was not hidden from the investigators.

Ophthalmopathy patients had moderately to severely active disease, Clinical Activity Score of at least 3, NOSPECS grade of at least 4, and duration under 3 months. Patients with uncontrolled infections, other autoimmune diseases, pregnancy or lactation were excluded. Clinical symptoms, serum thyroxine and TRAb, thyroid ultrasound, and orbital computed tomography formed the basis for the diagnoses. PBMCs were isolated from about 10 ml of fresh peripheral blood by Ficoll-Paque density gradient centrifugation. Total RNA was extracted with Trizol reagent, and quality was checked on an Agilent 2100 Bioanalyzer. TCR beta CDR3 regions were amplified from RNA transcripts. For the first round of RT-PCR on the TCR CDR3, the HTBI primer set was used together with the Qiagen OneStep RT-PCR kit. Libraries were constructed in a second round of multiplex PCR, after which size selection and purification were carried out. The libraries were sequenced on an Illumina HiSeq2000 using paired-end 100 bp reads. In the paper's pipeline: SOAPnuke was used to process the raw data, throwing out any read that contained adapters or uncalled bases, had a mean Phred below 15, or lacked an exact constant-primer or identifier match. High-quality paired reads were merged with COPE v1.2.5, and unique nucleotide sequences were defined as clonotypes. MiTCR v1.1 was used to align the clonotypes against IMGT TRBV, TRBD and TRBJ reference segments. Analysis was restricted to V-J combinations with a frequency above 0.0001, which covered roughly 99% of repertoires. A TCS score was defined as the ratio between F50 (clonal expansion) and ExV (chaos), using BLOSUM62-based TCRdist between CDR3 peptides within each V-J. Welch's t-statistics and random forest reduced roughly 530 V-J features to roughly 13, which were used in a naive Bayes classifier (R e1071). TCRdb's own reprocessing of the public reads used fastp at Q25 and MiXCR and kept productive beta chains. Rows with one shared CDR3 protein collapse into an entry with the most common genes and DNA. TCRdb's processing, not the authors' own work, is the source of the V and J calls. The sample records a few hundred thousand distinct CDR3 sequences, 15% to 20% of which are singletons. Around 15% of the sample is held by the ten biggest clonotypes.

Trimming costs V 1 base and J 3 bases, and their ends lie 7 bases apart. The CDR3 goes from the cysteine to the phenylalanine over 13 residues. The kept DNA is CDR3 alone, 39 bases in frame from the first base. Via the germline V gene, CDR1 is MNHNS and CDR2 SASEGT. The sample consisted of blood. Recombination linked TRBV6-1 to TRBJ2-7, with the D gene not confidently named. The sequence was collected from a woman in her forties with Graves' ophthalmopathy. Here is the DNA: TGTGCCAGCAGTGAAGTGCATTTCTACGAGCAGTACTTC. This yields the protein CASSEVHFYEQYF.